The 9 T cell receptor beta chains reported below all come from one sample, sequenced in a study of cytotoxic CD8 clonotypes in ibrutinib-treated CLL. Some clones are missing from TCRdb's copy, which holds only in-frame ones; the method was immunoSEQ multiplex PCR. The table lists about 160,000 clones, under 90% of them singletons. Source: PBMCs, taken after 24 months of ibrutinib treatment. The receptors were sampled from a human donor with chronic lymphocytic leukemia.

The chain links TRBV25-1 to TRBJ2-7; either TRBD1 or TRBD2 may fit D (5 bases each). This CDR3 comprises 15 residues. Per the germline V gene, CDR1 is MGHDK and CDR2 is SYGVNS. V was pared by 3 bases and J by 2 bases, with 14 bases between. The CDR3 spells CASSDPSGTAYEQYF. The CDR3 DNA sequence: TGTGCCAGCAGTGATCCCTCCGGGACCGCCTACGAGCAGTACTTC.

The CDR3 DNA sequence: TGTGCCAGCAGCCGATTGGACAAACTATATTTT. The encoded protein is CASSRLDKLYF. The V and J genes are TRBV14 and TRBJ1-3; D is perhaps TRBD1 (5 bases). V was clipped by 4 bases and J by 14 bases, with 12 bases between them. This CDR3 comprises 11 residues. The germline gives CDR1 SGHDN, CDR2 FVKESK.

The chain employs TRBV18 and TRBJ2-1; the D gene is possibly TRBD2 (7 bases). Trimming stripped 1 base from V and 5 bases from J, with 18 bases between. Looked up from germline, CDR1 is KGHSH and CDR2 is LQKENI. The CDR3 is 17 amino acids. CDR3 sequence: CASSPLVSGGPHNEQFF. The CDR3 DNA is TGTGCCAGCTCACCACTTGTATCGGGGGGCCCCCACAATGAGCAGTTCTTC.

The chain couples TRBV19 to TRBJ1-3; weak D call: TRBD1 (5 bases). The length of the CDR3 is 12 residues. Trimming cost V 5 bases and J 8 bases, with 10 bases left between them. The germline gives CDR1 LNHDA, CDR2 SQIVND (reference sequence). Here the CDR3 reads CASSFLGDTIYF. CDR3 nucleotide sequence: TGTGCCAGTAGTTTCCTAGGGGACACCATATATTTT.

This chain joins TRBV30 and TRBJ2-3; possibly TRBD1 for D (8 bases). This CDR3 is 15 amino acids long. Trimming pared 6 bases from V and 5 bases from J, leaving 21 bases between. CDR1 GTSNPN and CDR2 SVGIG come from the germline V gene (reference sequence). The CDR3 reads CACPAPSGTGDTQYF. In DNA form, the CDR3 reads TGTGCCTGCCCGGCCCCCAGCGGGACAGGAGATACGCAGTATTTT.

This chain uses TRBV7-2 with TRBJ2-2, with 11 bases that match TRBD1. V shed 3 bases and J 4 bases; nucleotides not matched to a gene: 4. Germline V gene sequence: CDR1 SGHTA, CDR2 FQGNSA. CDR3 length: 16 residues. The CDR3 spells CASSFQGQGVTGELFF. The CDR3 DNA reads TGTGCCAGCAGCTTCCAGGGACAGGGGGTCACCGGGGAGCTGTTTTTT.

J is TRBJ1-3 and V is TRBV6-5; possibly TRBD1 for D (5 bases). The CDR3 length is 14 residues. Germline loops: CDR1 MNHEY, CDR2 SVGAGI. Deletions cut 5 bases from V and 4 bases from J, with 12 bases between. The CDR3 DNA reads TGTGCCAGCAGTACCCGGCAGGGAGGAAACACCATATATTTT. Residues: CASSTRQGGNTIYF.

The rearrangement joins TRBV7-2 to TRBJ2-7; TRBD1 matches 9 bases. Trimming cost V 4 bases and J 7 bases; bases outside gene matches: 11. The germline V gene encodes CDR1 SGHTA and CDR2 FQGNSA. The CDR3 is made up of 15 amino acids. CDR3 in DNA: TGTGCCAGCAGCTCAACCGGGACAGGGTCTTTGGAGCAGTACTTC. Translated, it gives CASSSTGTGSLEQYF.

This chain uses TRBV5-1 with TRBJ2-2; TRBD2 matches at 13 bases. From germline, CDR1 is SGHRS and CDR2 YFSETQ. The CDR3 runs 18 residues. V lost 4 bases to trimming and J lost 2 bases; unmatched junction nucleotides: 8. The CDR3 sequence: CASSPGLAGAVNTGELFF. The CDR3 coding sequence is TGCGCCAGCAGCCCCGGACTAGCGGGGGCCGTAAACACCGGGGAGCTGTTTTTT.